One and the same sample provided the 2 T cell receptor beta chains below, sequenced in a study of control samples from healthy donors and cancer patients. The method was immunoSEQ multiplex PCR; TCRdb's version includes in-frame clones alone and lacks a portion of them. The sample yields about 51,000 clones, about nine tenths seen once. Source material: PBMCs. These TCRs come from a man aged 50-59 years with head and neck cancer.

The rearrangement uses TRBV3-1 (or the pseudogene TRBV3-2) and TRBJ2-7, with 8 bases matching TRBD1. V shed 2 bases, J shed 7 bases, and the junction held 1 base outside the gene matches. CDR3 size: 12 residues. CDR1 and CDR2 from the germline V gene are LGHDT and YNNKEL (reference sequence). CDR3 sequence (DNA): TGTGCCAGCAGCCAACGGGACAGGGAGCAGTACTTC. Translating it yields CASSQRDREQYF.

The rearrangement links TRBV18 to TRBJ2-2; unclear D gene. V lost 2 bases to trimming and J lost 4 bases, with 11 bases between them. Germline V gives CDR1 KGHSH, CDR2 LQKENI. The CDR3 runs 15 residues. CDR3 in amino acids: CASSPGLPGTGELFF. CDR3 nucleotides: TGTGCCAGCTCACCAGGGCTGCCGGGCACCGGGGAGCTGTTTTTT.